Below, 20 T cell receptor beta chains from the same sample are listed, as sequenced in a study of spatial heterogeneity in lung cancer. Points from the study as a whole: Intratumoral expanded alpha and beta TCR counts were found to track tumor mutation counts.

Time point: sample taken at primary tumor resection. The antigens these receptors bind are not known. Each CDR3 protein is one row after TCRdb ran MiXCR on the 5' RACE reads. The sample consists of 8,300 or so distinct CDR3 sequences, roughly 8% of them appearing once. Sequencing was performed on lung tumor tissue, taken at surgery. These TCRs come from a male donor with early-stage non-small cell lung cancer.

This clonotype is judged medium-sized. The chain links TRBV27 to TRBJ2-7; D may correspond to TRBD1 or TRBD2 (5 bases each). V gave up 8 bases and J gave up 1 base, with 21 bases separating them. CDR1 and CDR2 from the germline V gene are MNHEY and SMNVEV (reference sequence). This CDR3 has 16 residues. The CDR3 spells CASGTPGQTLSYEQYF. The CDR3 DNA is TGTGCCAGCGGCACCCCGGGGCAGACGTTATCCTACGAGCAGTACTTC.

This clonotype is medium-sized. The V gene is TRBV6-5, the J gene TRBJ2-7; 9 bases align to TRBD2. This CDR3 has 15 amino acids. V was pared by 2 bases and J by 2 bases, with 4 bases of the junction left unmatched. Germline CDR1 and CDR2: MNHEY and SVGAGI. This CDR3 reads CASSYGAGGTYEQYF. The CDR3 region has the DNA TGTGCCAGCAGTTACGGAGCGGGAGGCACCTACGAGCAGTACTTC.

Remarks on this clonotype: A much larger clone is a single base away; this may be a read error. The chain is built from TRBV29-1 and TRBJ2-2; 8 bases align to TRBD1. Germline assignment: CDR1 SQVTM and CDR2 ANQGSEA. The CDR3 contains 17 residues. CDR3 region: CSVESLSRTGYAGELSF. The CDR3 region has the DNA TGCAGCGTTGAAAGTCTCTCTCGGACAGGGTACGCCGGGGAGCTGTCTTTT.

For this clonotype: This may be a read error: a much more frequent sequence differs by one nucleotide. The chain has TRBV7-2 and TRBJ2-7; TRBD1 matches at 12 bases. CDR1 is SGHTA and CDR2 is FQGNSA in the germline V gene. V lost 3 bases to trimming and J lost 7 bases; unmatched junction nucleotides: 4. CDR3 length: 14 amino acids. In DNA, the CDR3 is TGTGCCAGCAGCTTTCGGGACAGGGGGCGGGAGCAGTACTTC. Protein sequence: CASSFRDRGREQYF.

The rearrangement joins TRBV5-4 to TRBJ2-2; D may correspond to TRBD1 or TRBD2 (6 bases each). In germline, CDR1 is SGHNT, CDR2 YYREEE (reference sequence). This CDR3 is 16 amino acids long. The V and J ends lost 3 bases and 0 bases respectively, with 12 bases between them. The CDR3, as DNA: TGTGCCAGCAGCTCCGAGGGGGGTACGAACACCGGGGAGCTGTTTTTT. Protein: CASSSEGGTNTGELFF.

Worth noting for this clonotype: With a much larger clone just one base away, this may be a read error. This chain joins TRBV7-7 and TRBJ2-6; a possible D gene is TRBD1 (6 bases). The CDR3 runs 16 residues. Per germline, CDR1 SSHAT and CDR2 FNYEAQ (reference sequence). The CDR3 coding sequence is TGTGTCAGCAGCCCAGGCCAGGGGACCGGGGCCAACGTCCTGACTTTC. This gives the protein CVSSPGQGTGANVLTF.

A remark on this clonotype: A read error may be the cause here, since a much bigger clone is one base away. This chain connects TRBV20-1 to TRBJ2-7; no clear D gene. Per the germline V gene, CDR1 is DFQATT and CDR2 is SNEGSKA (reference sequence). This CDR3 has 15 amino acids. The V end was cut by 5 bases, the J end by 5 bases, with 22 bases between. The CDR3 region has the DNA TGCAGTGCTTCCCCCCGAAGCAGGAAAGTCCACGAGCAGTACTTC. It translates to CSASPRSRKVHEQYF.

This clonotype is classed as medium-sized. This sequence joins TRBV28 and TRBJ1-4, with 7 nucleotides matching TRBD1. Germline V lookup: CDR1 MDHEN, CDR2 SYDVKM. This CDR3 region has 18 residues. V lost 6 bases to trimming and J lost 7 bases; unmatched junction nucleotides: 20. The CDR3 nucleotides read TGTGCCAGCAGCCAAAGAAGGGACAGTTCGGGGCGGAGTGAAAAACTGTTTTTT. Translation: CASSQRRDSSGRSEKLFF.

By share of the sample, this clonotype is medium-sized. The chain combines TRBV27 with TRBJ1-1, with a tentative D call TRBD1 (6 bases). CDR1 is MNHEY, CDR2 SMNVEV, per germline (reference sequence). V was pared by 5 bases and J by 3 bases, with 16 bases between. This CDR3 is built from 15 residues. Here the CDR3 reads CASSLNWGQDTEAFF. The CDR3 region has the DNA TGTGCCAGCAGTCTAAATTGGGGGCAGGACACTGAAGCTTTCTTT.

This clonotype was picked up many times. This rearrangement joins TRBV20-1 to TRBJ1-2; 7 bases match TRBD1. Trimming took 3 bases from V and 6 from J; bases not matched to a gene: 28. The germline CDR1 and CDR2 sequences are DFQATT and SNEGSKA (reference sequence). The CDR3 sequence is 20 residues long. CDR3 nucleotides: TGCAGTGCTAGTTCCTTGTCATCGTTGGGCTGGGGGCGGGACAGCCATGGCTACACCTTC. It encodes CSASSLSSLGWGRDSHGYTF.

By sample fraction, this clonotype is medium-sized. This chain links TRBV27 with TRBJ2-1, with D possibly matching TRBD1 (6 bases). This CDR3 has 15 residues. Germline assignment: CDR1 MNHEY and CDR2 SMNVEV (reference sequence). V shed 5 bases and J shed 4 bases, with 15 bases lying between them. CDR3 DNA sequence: TGTGCCAGCAGTCTACGACAGGTAGCATACAATGAGCAGTTCTTC. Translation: CASSLRQVAYNEQFF.

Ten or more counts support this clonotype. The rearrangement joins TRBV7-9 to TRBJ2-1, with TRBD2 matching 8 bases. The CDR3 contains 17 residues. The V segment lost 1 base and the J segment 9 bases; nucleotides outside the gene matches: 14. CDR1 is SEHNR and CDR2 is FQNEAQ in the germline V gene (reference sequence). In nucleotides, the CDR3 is TGTGCCAGCAGCTTAGGAACGGGGACTAGATCTAGGGGTGAGCAGTTCTTC. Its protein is CASSLGTGTRSRGEQFF. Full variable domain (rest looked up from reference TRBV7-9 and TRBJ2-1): DTGVSQNPRHKITKRGQNVTFRCDPISEHNRLYWYRQTLGQGPEFLTYFQNEAQLEKSRLLSDRFSAERPKGSFSTLEIQRTEQGDSAMYLCASSLGTGTRSRGEQFFGPGTRLTVL.

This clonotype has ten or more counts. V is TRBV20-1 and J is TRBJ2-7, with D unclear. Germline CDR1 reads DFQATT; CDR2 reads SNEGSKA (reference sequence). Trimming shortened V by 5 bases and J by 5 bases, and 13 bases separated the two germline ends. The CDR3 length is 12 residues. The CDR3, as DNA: TGCAGTGCTGGCTTGGGCGTCCACGAGCAGTACTTC. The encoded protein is CSAGLGVHEQYF.

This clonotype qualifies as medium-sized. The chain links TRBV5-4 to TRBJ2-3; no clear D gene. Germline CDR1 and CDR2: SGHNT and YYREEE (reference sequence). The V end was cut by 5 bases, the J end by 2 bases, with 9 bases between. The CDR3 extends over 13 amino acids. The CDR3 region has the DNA TGTGCCAGCAGAGTCCAATTCACAGATACGCAGTATTTT. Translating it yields CASRVQFTDTQYF.

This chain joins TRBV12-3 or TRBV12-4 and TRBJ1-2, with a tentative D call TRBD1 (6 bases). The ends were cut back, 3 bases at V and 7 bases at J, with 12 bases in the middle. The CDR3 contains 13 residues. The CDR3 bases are TGTGCCAGCAGTTTTAGGGCAGGGGCTGGCTACACCTTC. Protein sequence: CASSFRAGAGYTF.

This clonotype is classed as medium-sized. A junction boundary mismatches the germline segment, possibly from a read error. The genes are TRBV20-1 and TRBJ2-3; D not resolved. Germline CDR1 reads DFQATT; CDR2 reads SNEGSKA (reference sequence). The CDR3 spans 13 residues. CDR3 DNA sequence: TGCAGTGCGAGAGAATCAGGCCCAGATACGCAGTATTTT. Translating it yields CSARESGPDTQYF.

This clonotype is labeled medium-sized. The CDR3 region is CATSEPRTSGTQTQYF. In DNA form, the CDR3 reads TGTGCCACCAGTGAACCTAGGACTAGCGGGACCCAGACCCAGTACTTC. This rearrangement joins TRBV24-1 to TRBJ2-5; 12 nucleotides align to TRBD2. With V trimmed by 4 bases and J by 6 bases, 8 bases remained unmatched. The CDR3 runs 16 residues. The germline CDR1 and CDR2 sequences are KGHDR and SFDVKD.

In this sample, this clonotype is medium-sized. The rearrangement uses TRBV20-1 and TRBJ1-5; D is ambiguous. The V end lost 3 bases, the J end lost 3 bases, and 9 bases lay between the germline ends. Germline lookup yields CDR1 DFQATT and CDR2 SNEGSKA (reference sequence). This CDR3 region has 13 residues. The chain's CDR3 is CSASYEINQPQHF. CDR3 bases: TGCAGTGCTAGTTACGAGATCAATCAGCCCCAGCATTTT.

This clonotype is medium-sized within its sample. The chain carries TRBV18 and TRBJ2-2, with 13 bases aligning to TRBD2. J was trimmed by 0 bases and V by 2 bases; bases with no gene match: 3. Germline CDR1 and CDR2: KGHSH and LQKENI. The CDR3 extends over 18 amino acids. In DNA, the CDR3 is TGTGCCAGCTCACCAAGGACTAGCGGGAGCGCGAACACCGGGGAGCTGTTTTTT. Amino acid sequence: CASSPRTSGSANTGELFF.

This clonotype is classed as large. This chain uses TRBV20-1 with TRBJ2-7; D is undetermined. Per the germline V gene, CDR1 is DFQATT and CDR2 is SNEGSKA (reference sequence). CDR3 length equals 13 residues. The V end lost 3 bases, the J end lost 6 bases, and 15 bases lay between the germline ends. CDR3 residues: CSARGWAISEQYF. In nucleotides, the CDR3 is TGCAGTGCTAGGGGCTGGGCCATCTCCGAGCAGTACTTC.